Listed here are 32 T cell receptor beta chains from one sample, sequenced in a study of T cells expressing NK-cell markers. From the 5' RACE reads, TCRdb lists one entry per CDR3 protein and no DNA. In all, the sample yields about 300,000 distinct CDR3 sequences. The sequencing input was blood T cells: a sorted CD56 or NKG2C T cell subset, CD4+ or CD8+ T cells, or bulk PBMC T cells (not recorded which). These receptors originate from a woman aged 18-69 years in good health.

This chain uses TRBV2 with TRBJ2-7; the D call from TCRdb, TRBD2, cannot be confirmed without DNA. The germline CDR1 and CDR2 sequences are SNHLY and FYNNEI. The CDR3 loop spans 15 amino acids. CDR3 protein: CASSNDRALGYEQYF. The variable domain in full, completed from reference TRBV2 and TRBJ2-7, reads EPEVTQTPSHQVTQMGQEVILRCVPISNHLYFYWYRQILGQKVEFLVSFYNNEISEKSEIFDDQFSVERPDGSNFTLKIRSTKLEDSAMYFCASSNDRALGYEQYFGPGTRLTVT.

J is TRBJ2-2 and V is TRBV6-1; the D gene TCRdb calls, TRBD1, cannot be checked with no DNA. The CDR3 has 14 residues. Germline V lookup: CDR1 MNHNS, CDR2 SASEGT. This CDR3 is CASKGQGNTGELFF.

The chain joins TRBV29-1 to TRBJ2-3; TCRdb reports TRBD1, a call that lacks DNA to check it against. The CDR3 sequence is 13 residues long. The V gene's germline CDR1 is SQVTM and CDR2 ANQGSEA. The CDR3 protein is CSASWDRTDTQYF.

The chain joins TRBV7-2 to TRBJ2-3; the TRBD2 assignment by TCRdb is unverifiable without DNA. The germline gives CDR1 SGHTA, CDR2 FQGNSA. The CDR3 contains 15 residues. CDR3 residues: CASSVSGGYPDTQYF.

The CDR3 loop is CSAKEGLRDQPQHF. This sequence joins TRBV20-1 and TRBJ1-5; no DNA is available, so the TRBD1 call from TCRdb remains unchecked. CDR3 size: 14 residues. Per germline, CDR1 DFQATT and CDR2 SNEGSKA (reference sequence).

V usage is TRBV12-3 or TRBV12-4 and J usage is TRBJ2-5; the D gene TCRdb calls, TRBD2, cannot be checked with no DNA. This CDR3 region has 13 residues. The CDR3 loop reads CASSLMLAETQYF.

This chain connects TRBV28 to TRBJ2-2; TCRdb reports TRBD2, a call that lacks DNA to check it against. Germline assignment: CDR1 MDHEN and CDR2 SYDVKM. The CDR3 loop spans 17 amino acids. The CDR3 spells CASSLLRTSGDTGELFF. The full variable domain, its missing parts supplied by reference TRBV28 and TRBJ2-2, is DVKVTQSSRYLVKRTGEKVFLECVQDMDHENMFWYRQDPGLGLRLIYFSYDVKMKEKGDIPEGYSVSREKKERFSLILESASTNQTSMYLCASSLLRTSGDTGELFFGEGSRLTVL.

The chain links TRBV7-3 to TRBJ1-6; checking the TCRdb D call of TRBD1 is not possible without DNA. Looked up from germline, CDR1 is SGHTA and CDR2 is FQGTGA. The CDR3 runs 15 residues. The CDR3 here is CASSLMGQQNSPLHF.

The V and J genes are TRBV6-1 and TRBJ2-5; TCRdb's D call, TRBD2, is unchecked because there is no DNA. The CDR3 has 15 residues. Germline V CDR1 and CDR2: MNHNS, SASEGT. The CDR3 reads CASSPRDQRFETQYF.

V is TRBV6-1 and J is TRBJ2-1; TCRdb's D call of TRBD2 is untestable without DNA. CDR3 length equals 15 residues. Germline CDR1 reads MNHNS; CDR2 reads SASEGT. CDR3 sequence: CASSDRGRASNEQFF.

The CDR3 here is CASSFGPRDRRFGQPQHF. This rearrangement joins TRBV27 to TRBJ1-5; the D call of TRBD1 rests on TCRdb alone, since no DNA is present to check it. The CDR3 is made up of 18 amino acids. CDR1 is MNHEY and CDR2 is SMNVEV in the germline V gene (reference sequence).

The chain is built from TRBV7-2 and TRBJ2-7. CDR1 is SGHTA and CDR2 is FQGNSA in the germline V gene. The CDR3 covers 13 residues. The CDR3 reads CASSLSIAYEQYF.

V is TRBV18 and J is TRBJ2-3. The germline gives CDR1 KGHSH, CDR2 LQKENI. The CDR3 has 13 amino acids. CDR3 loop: CASSPIGQDTQYF.

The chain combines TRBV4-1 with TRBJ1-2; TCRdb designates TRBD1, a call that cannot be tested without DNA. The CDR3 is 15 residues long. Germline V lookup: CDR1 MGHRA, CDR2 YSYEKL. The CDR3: CASSQERASPYGYTF.

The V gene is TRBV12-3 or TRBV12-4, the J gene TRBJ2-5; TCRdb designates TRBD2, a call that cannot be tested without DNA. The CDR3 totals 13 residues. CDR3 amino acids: CASQRGGGETQYF.

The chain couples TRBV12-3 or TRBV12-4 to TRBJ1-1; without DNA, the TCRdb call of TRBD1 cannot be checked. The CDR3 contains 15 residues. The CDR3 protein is CASSFEGRLNTEAFF.

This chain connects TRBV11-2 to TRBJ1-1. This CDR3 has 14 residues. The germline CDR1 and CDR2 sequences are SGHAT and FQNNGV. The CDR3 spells CASSLMVFGSRAFF.

This CDR3 is CASERSGVNTEAFF. The rearrangement links TRBV6-1 to TRBJ1-1; TCRdb selects TRBD1, and the lack of DNA leaves this call unchecked. CDR3 length: 14 residues. From germline, CDR1 is MNHNS and CDR2 SASEGT.

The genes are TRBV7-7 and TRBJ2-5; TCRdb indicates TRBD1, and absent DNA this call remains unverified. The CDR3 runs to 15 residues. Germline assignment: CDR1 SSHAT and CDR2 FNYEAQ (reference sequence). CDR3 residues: CASSSSGTTFETQYF.

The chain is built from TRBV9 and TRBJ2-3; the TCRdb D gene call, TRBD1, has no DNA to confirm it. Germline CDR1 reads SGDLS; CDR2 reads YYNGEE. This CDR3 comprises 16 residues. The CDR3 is CASSVVAGAGTDTQYF.

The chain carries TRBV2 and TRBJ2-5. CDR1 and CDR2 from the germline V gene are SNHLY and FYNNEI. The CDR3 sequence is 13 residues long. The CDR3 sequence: CASSEGPVETQYF.

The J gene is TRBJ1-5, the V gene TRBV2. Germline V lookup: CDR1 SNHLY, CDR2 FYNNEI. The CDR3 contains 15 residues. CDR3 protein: CASRMKRGINQPQHF. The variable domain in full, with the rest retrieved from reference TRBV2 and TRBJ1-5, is EPEVTQTPSHQVTQMGQEVILRCVPISNHLYFYWYRQILGQKVEFLVSFYNNEISEKSEIFDDQFSVERPDGSNFTLKIRSTKLEDSAMYFCASRMKRGINQPQHFGDGTRLSIL.

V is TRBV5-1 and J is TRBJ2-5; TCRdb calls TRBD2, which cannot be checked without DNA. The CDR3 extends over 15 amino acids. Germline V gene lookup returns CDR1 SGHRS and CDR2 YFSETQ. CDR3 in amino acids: CASSYSTSGKETQYF. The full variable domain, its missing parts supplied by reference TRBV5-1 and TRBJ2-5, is KAGVTQTPRYLIKTRGQQVTLSCSPISGHRSVSWYQQTPGQGLQFLFEYFSETQRNKGNFPGRFSGRQFSNSRSEMNVSTLELGDSALYLCASSYSTSGKETQYFGPGTRLLVL.

The CDR3 is CASSLRSGAYTEAFF. The chain uses TRBV7-3 and TRBJ1-1; the D gene TCRdb calls, TRBD1, cannot be checked with no DNA. Germline CDR1 reads SGHTA; CDR2 reads FQGTGA. This CDR3 has 15 residues.

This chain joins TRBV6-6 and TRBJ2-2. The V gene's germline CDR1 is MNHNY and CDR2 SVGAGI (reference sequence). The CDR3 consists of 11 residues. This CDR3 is CASRRAGELFF.

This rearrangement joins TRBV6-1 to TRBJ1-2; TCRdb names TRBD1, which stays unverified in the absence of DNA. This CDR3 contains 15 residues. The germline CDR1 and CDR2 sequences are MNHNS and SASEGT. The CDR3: CASRTIRDTNYGYTF.

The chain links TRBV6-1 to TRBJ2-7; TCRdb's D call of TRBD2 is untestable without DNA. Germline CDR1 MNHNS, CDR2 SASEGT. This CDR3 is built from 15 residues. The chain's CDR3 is CASSRLGGGTDEQYF.

The CDR3 here is CASSLAGLAGFQYF. The chain joins TRBV12-3 or TRBV12-4 to TRBJ2-4; TCRdb lists TRBD2, though no DNA is available to test this call. There are 14 residues in the CDR3.

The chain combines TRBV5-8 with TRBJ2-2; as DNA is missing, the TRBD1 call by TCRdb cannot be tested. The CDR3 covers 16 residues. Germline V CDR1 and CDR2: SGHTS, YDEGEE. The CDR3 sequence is CASSLDGTVNTGELFF.

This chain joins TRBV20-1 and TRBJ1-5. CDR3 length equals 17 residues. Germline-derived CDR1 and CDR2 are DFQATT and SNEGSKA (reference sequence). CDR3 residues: CSARGLQGGTLNQPQHF.

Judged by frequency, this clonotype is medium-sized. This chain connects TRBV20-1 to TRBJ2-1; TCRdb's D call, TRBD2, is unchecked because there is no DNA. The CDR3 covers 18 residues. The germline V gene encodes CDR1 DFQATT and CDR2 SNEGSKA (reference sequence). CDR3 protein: CSAIGPAGGLPGYNEQFF.

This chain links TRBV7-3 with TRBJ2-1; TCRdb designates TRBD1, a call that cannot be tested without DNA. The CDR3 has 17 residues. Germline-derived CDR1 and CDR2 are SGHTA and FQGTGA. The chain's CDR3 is CASSSRRGAGATVEQFF.